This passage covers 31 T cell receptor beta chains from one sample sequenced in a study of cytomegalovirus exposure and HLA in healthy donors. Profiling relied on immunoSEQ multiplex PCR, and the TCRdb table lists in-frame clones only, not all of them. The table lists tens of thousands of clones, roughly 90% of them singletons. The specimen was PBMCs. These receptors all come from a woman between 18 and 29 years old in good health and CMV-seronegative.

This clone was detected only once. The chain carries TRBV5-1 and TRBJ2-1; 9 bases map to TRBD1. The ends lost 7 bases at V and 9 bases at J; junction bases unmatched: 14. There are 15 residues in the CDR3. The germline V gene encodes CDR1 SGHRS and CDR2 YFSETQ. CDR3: CASLEGTGRGAEQFF. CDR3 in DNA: TGCGCCAGCTTGGAAGGGACAGGGAGGGGGGCTGAGCAGTTCTTC. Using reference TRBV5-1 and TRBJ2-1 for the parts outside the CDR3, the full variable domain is KAGVTQTPRYLIKTRGQQVTLSCSPISGHRSVSWYQQTPGQGLQFLFEYFSETQRNKGNFPGRFSGRQFSNSRSEMNVSTLELGDSALYLCASLEGTGRGAEQFFGPGTRLTVL.

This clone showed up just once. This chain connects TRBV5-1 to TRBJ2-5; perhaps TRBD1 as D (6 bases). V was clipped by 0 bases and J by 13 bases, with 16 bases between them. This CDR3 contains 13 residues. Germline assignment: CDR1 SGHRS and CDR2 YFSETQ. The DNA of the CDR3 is TGCGCCAGCAGCTTGGGGGTTTTGGGGGCCCTGTACTTC. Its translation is CASSLGVLGALYF.

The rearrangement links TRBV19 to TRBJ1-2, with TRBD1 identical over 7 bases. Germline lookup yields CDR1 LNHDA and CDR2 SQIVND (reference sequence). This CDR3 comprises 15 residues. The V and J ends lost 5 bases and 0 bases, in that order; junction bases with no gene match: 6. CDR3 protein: CASSLQGTANYGYTF. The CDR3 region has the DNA TGTGCCAGTAGTCTGCAGGGGACAGCTAACTATGGCTACACCTTC.

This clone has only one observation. The CDR3 loop is CASSRDSSNTEAFF. CDR3 in DNA: TGTGCCAGCTCGCGGGACAGCTCGAACACTGAAGCTTTCTTT. The chain couples TRBV18 to TRBJ1-1; TRBD1 matches 7 bases. The CDR3 contains 14 residues. The V gene's germline CDR1 is KGHSH and CDR2 LQKENI. V gave up 6 bases and J gave up 1 base; unmatched junction bases: 5.

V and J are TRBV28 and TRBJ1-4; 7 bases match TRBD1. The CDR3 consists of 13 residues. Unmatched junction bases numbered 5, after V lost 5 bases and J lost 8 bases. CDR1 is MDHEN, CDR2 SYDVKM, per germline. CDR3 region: CASSPTGDEKLFF. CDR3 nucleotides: TGTGCCAGCAGTCCCACAGGGGACGAAAAACTGTTTTTT.

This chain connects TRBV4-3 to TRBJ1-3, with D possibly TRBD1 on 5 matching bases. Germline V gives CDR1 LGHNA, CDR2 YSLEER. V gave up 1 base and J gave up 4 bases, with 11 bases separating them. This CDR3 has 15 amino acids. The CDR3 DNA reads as TGCGCCAGCAGCCAAGTCGGGGGAGCAGGAAACACCATATATTTT. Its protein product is CASSQVGGAGNTIYF.

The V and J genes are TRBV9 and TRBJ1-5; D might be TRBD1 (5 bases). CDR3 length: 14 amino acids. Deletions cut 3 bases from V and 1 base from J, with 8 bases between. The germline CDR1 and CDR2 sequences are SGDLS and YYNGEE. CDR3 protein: CASSAGGSNQPQHF. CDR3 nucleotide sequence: TGTGCCAGCAGCGCCGGGGGGAGCAATCAGCCCCAGCATTTT. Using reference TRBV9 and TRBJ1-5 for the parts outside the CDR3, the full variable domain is DSGVTQTPKHLITATGQRVTLRCSPRSGDLSVYWYQQSLDQGLQFLIQYYNGEERAKGNILERFSAQQFPDLHSELNLSSLELGDSALYFCASSAGGSNQPQHFGDGTRLSIL.

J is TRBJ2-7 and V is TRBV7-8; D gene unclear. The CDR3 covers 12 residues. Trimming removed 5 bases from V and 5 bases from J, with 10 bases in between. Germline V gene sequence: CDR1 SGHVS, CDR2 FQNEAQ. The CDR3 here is CASSPWSDEQYF. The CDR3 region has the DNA TGTGCCAGCAGCCCCTGGAGCGACGAGCAGTACTTC.

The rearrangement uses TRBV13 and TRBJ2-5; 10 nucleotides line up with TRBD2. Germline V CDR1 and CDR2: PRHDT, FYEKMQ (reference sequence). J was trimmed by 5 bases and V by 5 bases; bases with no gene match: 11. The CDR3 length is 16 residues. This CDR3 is CASSGRTGTSVETQYF. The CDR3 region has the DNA TGTGCCAGCAGCGGACGAACCGGGACTAGCGTCGAGACCCAGTACTTC.

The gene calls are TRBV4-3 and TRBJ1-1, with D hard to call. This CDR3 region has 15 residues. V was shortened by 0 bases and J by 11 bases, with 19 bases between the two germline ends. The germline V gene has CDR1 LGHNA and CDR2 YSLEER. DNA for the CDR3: TGCGCCAGCAGCCAAGATCCGGCAGAGAGTACGGAGGCTTTCTTT. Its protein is CASSQDPAESTEAFF.

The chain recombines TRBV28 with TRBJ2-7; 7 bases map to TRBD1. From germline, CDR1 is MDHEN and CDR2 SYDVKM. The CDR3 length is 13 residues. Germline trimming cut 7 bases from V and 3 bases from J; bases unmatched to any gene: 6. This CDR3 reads CASTRDSFYEQYF. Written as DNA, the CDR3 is TGTGCCAGCACCCGGGACAGTTTCTACGAGCAGTACTTC.

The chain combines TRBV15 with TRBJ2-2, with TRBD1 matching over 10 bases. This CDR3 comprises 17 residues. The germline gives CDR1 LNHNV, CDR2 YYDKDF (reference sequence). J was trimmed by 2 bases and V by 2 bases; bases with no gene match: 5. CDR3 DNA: TGTGCCACCAGCAGAACCAGGACAGGGGGTAACACCGGGGAGCTGTTTTTT. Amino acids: CATSRTRTGGNTGELFF.

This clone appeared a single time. CDR3 protein: CASSSPRDRPYEQYF. DNA of the CDR3: TGTGCCAGCAGCTCGCCCCGGGACAGACCCTACGAGCAGTACTTC. The rearrangement uses TRBV7-8 and TRBJ2-7; the match to TRBD1 covers 7 bases. V lost 4 bases, J lost 2 bases, and 8 bases stayed unmatched. This CDR3 comprises 15 residues. Germline assignment: CDR1 SGHVS and CDR2 FQNEAQ.

CDR3 sequence: CASSGDRPNSPLHF. The CDR3 DNA sequence: TGTGCCAGCAGCGGTGACAGACCAAATTCACCCCTCCACTTT. The J gene is TRBJ1-6, the V gene TRBV9, with D tentatively TRBD1 (5 bases). The CDR3 extends over 14 amino acids. Germline CDR1 is SGDLS and CDR2 is YYNGEE. Trimming took off 3 bases at V and 7 bases at J, with 11 bases between the two ends.

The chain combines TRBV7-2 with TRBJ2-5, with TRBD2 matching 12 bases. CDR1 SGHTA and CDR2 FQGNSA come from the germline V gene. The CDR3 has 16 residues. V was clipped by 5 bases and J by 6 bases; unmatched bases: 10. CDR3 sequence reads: CASSQGSSGGAKTQYF. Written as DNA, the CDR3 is TGTGCCAGCAGCCAAGGGTCTAGCGGGGGGGCAAAGACCCAGTACTTC.

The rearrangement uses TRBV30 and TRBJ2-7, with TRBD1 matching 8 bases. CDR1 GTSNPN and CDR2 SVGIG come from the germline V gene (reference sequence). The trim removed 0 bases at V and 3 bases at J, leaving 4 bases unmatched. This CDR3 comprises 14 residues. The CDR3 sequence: CAWSVRTGHYEQYF. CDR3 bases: TGTGCCTGGAGTGTAAGGACAGGGCACTACGAGCAGTACTTC.

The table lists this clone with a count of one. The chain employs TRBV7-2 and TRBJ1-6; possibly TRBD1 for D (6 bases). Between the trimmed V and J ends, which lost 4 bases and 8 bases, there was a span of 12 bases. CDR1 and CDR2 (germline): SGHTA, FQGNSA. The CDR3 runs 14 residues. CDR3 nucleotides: TGTGCCAGCAGCTACCGGGACACCTATTCACCCCTCCACTTT. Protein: CASSYRDTYSPLHF. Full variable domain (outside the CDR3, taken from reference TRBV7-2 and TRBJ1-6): GAGVSQSPSNKVTEKGKDVELRCDPISGHTALYWYRQSLGQGLEFLIYFQGNSAPDKSGLPSDRFSAERTGGSVSTLTIQRTQQEDSAVYLCASSYRDTYSPLHFGNGTRLTVT.

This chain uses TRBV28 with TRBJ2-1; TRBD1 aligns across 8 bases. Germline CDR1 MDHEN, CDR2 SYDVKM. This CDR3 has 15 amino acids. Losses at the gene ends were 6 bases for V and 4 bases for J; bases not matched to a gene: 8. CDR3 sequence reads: CASSPPGQVYNEQFF. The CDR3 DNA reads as TGTGCCAGCAGCCCCCCGGGACAGGTTTACAATGAGCAGTTCTTC.

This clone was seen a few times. The CDR3 DNA sequence: TGTGCCAGCAGTGAACGCCTAGCGGGAGGCCATGAGCAGTTCTTC. This gives the protein CASSERLAGGHEQFF. The V gene is TRBV2, the J gene TRBJ2-1, with 11 bases that match TRBD2. This CDR3 spans 15 amino acids. Trimming cost V 2 bases and J 8 bases; bases outside gene matches: 5. CDR1 SNHLY and CDR2 FYNNEI come from the germline V gene.

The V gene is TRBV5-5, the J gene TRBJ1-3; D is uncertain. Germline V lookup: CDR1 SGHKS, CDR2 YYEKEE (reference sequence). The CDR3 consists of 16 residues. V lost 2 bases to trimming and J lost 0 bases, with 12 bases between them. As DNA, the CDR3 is TGTGCCAGCAGCTTCAGGACGGGAAACTCTGGAAACACCATATATTTT. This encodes CASSFRTGNSGNTIYF.

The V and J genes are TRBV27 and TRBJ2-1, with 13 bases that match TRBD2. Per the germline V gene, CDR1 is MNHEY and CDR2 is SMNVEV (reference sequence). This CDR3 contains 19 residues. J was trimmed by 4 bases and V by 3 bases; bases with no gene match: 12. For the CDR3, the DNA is TGTGCCAGCAGTTTTGTGGGACTAGCGGGGCTCACGGCGTACAATGAGCAGTTCTTC. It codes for CASSFVGLAGLTAYNEQFF.

The CDR3 region is CASSYSGGQLETQYF. The CDR3 DNA follows: TGTGCCAGCAGTTACTCCGGGGGTCAGCTGGAGACCCAGTACTTC. The gene calls are TRBV6-5 and TRBJ2-5; TRBD2 is a possible D gene (6 bases). The CDR3 covers 15 residues. Trimming left V 0 bases short and J 5 bases short, with 13 bases between. Looked up from germline, CDR1 is MNHEY and CDR2 is SVGAGI.

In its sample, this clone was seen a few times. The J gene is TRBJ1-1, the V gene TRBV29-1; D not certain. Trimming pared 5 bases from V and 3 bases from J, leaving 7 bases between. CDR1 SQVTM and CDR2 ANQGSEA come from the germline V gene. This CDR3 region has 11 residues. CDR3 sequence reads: CSVHSYTEAFF. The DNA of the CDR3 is TGCAGCGTTCACAGCTACACTGAAGCTTTCTTT.

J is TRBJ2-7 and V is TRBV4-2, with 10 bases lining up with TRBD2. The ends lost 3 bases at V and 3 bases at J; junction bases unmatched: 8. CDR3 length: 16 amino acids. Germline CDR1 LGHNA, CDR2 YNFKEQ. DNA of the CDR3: TGTGCCAGCAGCCAGCCCGGGACTAGCGCTGGCTACGAGCAGTACTTC. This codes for CASSQPGTSAGYEQYF.

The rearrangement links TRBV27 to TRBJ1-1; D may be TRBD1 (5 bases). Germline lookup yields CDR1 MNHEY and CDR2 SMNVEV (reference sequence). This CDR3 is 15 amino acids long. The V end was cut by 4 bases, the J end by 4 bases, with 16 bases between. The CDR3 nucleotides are TGTGCCAGCAGTTCCCTCAGGGTCCGAATCACTGAAGCTTTCTTT. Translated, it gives CASSSLRVRITEAFF.

The CDR3 here is CASSPYIWTGELFF. The CDR3, as DNA: TGTGCCAGCAGCCCCTATATTTGGACCGGGGAGCTGTTTTTT. The chain uses TRBV16 and TRBJ2-2; D gene ambiguous. CDR3 length equals 14 residues. The germline gives CDR1 KGHSY, CDR2 FQNENV. The V end lost 4 bases, the J end lost 5 bases, and 11 bases lay between the germline ends.

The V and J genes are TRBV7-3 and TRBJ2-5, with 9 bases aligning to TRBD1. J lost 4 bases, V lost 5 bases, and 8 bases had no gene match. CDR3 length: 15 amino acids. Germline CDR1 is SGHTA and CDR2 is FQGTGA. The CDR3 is CASSRGTGLGETQYF. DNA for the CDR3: TGTGCCAGCAGCCGAGGGACAGGGTTAGGAGAGACCCAGTACTTC.

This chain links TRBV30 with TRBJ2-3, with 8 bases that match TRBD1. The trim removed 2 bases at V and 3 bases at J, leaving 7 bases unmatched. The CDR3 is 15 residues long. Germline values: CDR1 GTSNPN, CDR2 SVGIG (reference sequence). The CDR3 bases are TGTGCCTGGAGTTGGACAGGGAGAGGGACAGATACGCAGTATTTT. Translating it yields CAWSWTGRGTDTQYF.

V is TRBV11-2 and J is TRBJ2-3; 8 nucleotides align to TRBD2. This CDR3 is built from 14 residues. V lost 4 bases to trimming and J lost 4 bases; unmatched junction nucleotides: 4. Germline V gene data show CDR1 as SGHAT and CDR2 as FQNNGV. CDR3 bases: TGTGCCAGCAGCTCCCCGGGGGGGTCAGATACGCAGTATTTT. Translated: CASSSPGGSDTQYF.

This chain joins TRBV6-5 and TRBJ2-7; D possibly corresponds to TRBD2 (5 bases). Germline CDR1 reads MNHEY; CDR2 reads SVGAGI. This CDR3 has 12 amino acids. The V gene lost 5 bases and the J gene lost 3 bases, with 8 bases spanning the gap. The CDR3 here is CASSLRGYEQYF. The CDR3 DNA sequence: TGTGCCAGCAGTCTACGGGGCTACGAGCAGTACTTC.

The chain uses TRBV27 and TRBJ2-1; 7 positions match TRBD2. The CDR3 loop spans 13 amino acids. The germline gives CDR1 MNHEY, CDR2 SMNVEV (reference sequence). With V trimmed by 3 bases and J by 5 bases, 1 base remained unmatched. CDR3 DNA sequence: TGTGCCAGCAGTTTCCTAGCGGACAATGAGCAGTTCTTC. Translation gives CASSFLADNEQFF.